This T cell receptor (beta chain) was documented in a study of T cell responses to AZD1222 COVID-19 vaccine (dated by TCRdb to about 2021). For the wider study: TCR sequencing was performed for approximately 240 trial participants, of whom 207 were given two doses of AZD1222 and around 25 were given two doses of MenACWY control vaccine. Trial participants were enrolled into age subgroups of 18-55, 56-69 and 70-plus years, which contained 148, 28 and 57 TCR-sequenced participants, respectively. What the authors observed across the whole study: Most participants were white British and females outnumbered males, and the authors suggested that clonal diversity may have been underestimated. The 56-69-year group was small, and its depth increase did not reach significance, likely because of low power. A significant rise in spike-specific TCR breadth and depth was observed after two AZD1222 doses relative to day 0 and relative to MenACWY recipients. The vaccine-associated CD4 TCRs covered the entire spike protein, and the dominant responses fell in regions 160-218 and 743-854. Epitopes outside the regions mutated in the B.1.351 and B.1.1.7 variants were reportedly recognized by nearly half of the unique spike-specific TCRs. Conclusions about previously exposed vaccinees are limited, since just five or six AZD1222 recipients were seropositive for SARS-CoV-2 at baseline. Because no day 14 peak-response samples were available, repertoires were characterized only after the peak T cell response.

The CDR3 regions of human TCRbeta chains were analyzed by immunosequencing. On the authors' methods: Repertoire TCRs were checked for matches against a reference library of SARS-CoV-2-specific TCRs that had been generated using the MIRA antigen-specificity platform. Breadth was defined as the fraction of unique TCRs that were SARS-CoV-2-associated. Depth was defined as the fraction of total T cells that were SARS-CoV-2-associated. Using the MIRA data, every spike-specific TCR was mapped to the spike region that the TCR reacted to and assigned to either a CD4 or a CD8 class. Log10-transformed breadth and depth values were compared by one-way ANOVA with Sidak's multiple comparisons tests. Imported from immuneACCESS, the table was reduced by TCRdb to in-frame sequences with V and J called. These copies leave out some clones; in studies compared against another copy, an unresolved V gene accounts for under half, and the cause of the remainder is not known. V and J calls and clone size are copied from that table; D and trimming were computed from the DNA. The sample table holds 20,000 to 30,000 clones, of which around 90% were seen once. Around 2.7% of the sample comes from the top ten.

Sequences PRHDT (CDR1) and FYEKMQ (CDR2) are obtained from the germline V gene (reference sequence). The CDR3, from cysteine to phenylalanine, totals 13 residues. Only the CDR3 DNA stays, 39 bases, in frame from base 1. Between the V and J ends, shortened by 2 bases and 6 bases respectively, the junction contains 8 bases. A remark on this clone: Its antigen is still unknown. One base away there is no much larger clone; base qualities are not given.

This specimen's time point label, per the study, means: about 28 days (+/-7) after the second vaccine dose. AZD1222 recipients given second doses at about 4 weeks or at about 12 weeks were pooled, since spike-specific TCR depth and breadth were not found to differ between the two schedules. Vaccinee samples came from UK trials COV001 and COV002, including a single-blind randomized controlled phase 2/3 trial of AZD1222 (ChAdOx1 nCoV-19) in healthy adults. For TCRbeta chain sequencing, PBMC samples from trial participants were taken at day 0 and at day 28 after the second dose. The sequence was collected from an adult who received the AZD1222 COVID-19 vaccine. This specimen was peripheral blood, taken 28 days after the second AZD1222 dose. The chain couples TRBV13 to TRBJ1-5; tentative D gene TRBD1, with 6 bases matching. This receptor has the CDR3 CASSLRGFQPQHF. The bases read TGTGCCAGCAGCTTAAGGGGGTTTCAGCCCCAGCATTTT. The full variable domain, completed from the reference TRBV13 and TRBJ1-5 proteins outside the CDR3, reads AAGVIQSPRHLIKEKRETATLKCYPIPRHDTVYWYQQGPGQDPQFLISFYEKMQSDKGSIPDRFSAQQFSDYHSELNMSSLELGDSALYFCASSLRGFQPQHFGDGTRLSIL.